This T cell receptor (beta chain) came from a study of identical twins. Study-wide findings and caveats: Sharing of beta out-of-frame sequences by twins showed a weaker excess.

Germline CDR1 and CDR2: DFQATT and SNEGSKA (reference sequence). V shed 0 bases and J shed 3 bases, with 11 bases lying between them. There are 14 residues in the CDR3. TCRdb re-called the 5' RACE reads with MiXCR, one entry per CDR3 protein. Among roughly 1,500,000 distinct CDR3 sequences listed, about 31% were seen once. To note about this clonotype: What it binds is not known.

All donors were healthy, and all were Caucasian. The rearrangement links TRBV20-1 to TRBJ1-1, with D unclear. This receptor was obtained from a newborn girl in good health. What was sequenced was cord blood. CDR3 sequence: CSARDKGWDTEAFF. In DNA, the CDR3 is TGCAGTGCTAGAGATAAGGGATGGGACACTGAAGCTTTCTTT.